Presented here are 20 T cell receptor beta chains from one specimen sequenced in a study of T cell repertoires in cytomegalovirus infection. Via MiXCR, TCRdb re-called the reads, giving one row per CDR3 protein. Altogether around 230,000 distinct CDR3 sequences are present, 35% to 40% being singletons, with the ten largest covering roughly three fifths. These receptors' antigens are unknown. The source material was CD8+ T cells from cultured PBMCs, sampled from culture after CMV antigen stimulation. Every receptor here comes from a human donor in good health (CMV status not recorded). Some clones in this sample may be carry-over from other donors' samples.

The gene calls are TRBV30 and TRBJ1-1; D is undetermined. Trimming took 8 bases from V and 11 from J, leaving 18 bases between them. Germline V lookup: CDR1 GTSNPN, CDR2 SVGIG (reference sequence). The CDR3 consists of 11 residues. Here the CDR3 DNA reads TGTGCCGTTCAAGATGGGGTCGAGGCTTTCTTT. This sequence encodes CAVQDGVEAFF.

The genes are TRBV28 and TRBJ1-2; TRBD1 matches at 8 bases. Germline V gene lookup returns CDR1 MDHEN and CDR2 SYDVKM. Trimming took 6 bases from V and 6 from J; bases not matched to a gene: 9. This CDR3 is built from 14 residues. The CDR3 DNA follows: TGTGCCAGCAGCCCAGGACAGGGAGGTAATGGCTACACCTTC. It codes for CASSPGQGGNGYTF.

The rearrangement joins TRBV5-6 to TRBJ2-5, with 12 bases identical to TRBD1. The V gene end was trimmed by 5 bases and the J gene end by 5 bases; junction bases not matched to a gene: 10. Germline-derived CDR1 and CDR2 are SGHDT and YYEEEE. The CDR3 extends over 16 amino acids. CDR3 amino acids: CASSYLGTGGAETQYF. The CDR3 region has the DNA TGTGCCAGCAGTTATCTTGGGACAGGGGGCGCGGAGACCCAGTACTTC.

This clonotype is a singleton in its sample. This chain uses TRBV14 with TRBJ1-2, with no clear D. The ends were cut back, 1 base at V and 2 bases at J, with 8 bases in the middle. The germline V gene encodes CDR1 SGHDN and CDR2 FVKESK. The CDR3 runs 14 residues. This chain's CDR3 is CASSQGGMNYGYTF. CDR3 sequence (DNA): TGTGCCAGCAGCCAAGGAGGAATGAACTATGGCTACACCTTC.

V usage is TRBV29-1 and J usage is TRBJ2-3; 7 positions match TRBD2. Germline lookup yields CDR1 SQVTM and CDR2 ANQGSEA. CDR3 length equals 14 residues. V shed 4 bases, J shed 0 bases, and the junction held 4 bases outside the gene matches. CDR3: CSVGASGSTDTQYF. The CDR3 region has the DNA TGCAGCGTTGGGGCTAGCGGAAGCACAGATACGCAGTATTTT.

The CDR3 sequence is CASSPQGARLPQHF. The CDR3 DNA reads TGTGCCAGCAGCCCTCAGGGGGCCCGCTTGCCCCAGCATTTT. The chain recombines TRBV12-3 or TRBV12-4 with TRBJ1-5, with 8 bases that match TRBD1. V gave up 6 bases and J gave up 9 bases; unmatched junction bases: 10. The CDR3 totals 14 residues.

This clonotype came up a few times. This chain joins TRBV27 and TRBJ1-4, with a weak D call TRBD1 (5 bases). The CDR3 is 16 amino acids. The germline V gene encodes CDR1 MNHEY and CDR2 SMNVEV (reference sequence). Trimming cost V 5 bases and J 7 bases, with 20 bases left between them. In DNA form, the CDR3 reads TGTGCCAGCAGTCCCCTGGGCCGCAGGGATGGTGAAAAACTGTTTTTT. Translating it yields CASSPLGRRDGEKLFF.

The chain is built from TRBV28 and TRBJ2-7; the D gene is possibly TRBD1 (6 bases). V dropped 8 bases and J dropped 7 bases, with 15 bases sitting between them. Germline loops: CDR1 MDHEN, CDR2 SYDVKM. The CDR3 has 12 amino acids. For the CDR3, the DNA is TGTGCCAGCCACAGGGTTCCGAAAGAGCAGTACTTC. Translating it yields CASHRVPKEQYF. Full variable domain (outside the CDR3, taken from reference TRBV28 and TRBJ2-7): DVKVTQSSRYLVKRTGEKVFLECVQDMDHENMFWYRQDPGLGLRLIYFSYDVKMKEKGDIPEGYSVSREKKERFSLILESASTNQTSMYLCASHRVPKEQYFGPGTRLTVT.

This rearrangement joins TRBV12-3 or TRBV12-4 to TRBJ2-2; D is undetermined. The V and J ends lost 2 bases and 3 bases respectively, with 10 bases between them. The CDR3 loop spans 15 amino acids. CDR3 DNA sequence: TGTGCCAGCAGTTTATCCGTAGGGTACACCGGGGAGCTGTTTTTT. The encoded protein is CASSLSVGYTGELFF.

This clonotype appeared many times. V and J are TRBV7-8 and TRBJ1-3; possibly TRBD1 for D (5 bases). V was cut by 2 bases and J by 4 bases, with 9 bases left in between. CDR1 and CDR2 from the germline V gene are SGHVS and FQNEAQ. The CDR3 totals 14 residues. CDR3 in DNA: TGTGCCAGCAGCTTAATTTGGGGGGGAAACACCATATATTTT. Translating gives CASSLIWGGNTIYF.

The chain carries TRBV2 and TRBJ2-1, with 8 bases aligning to TRBD2. This CDR3 has 14 residues. The J segment lost 8 bases and the V segment lost 3 bases, leaving 6 bases of the junction unmatched. The germline CDR1 and CDR2 sequences are SNHLY and FYNNEI. The CDR3 here is CASSDSGEEYEQFF. DNA of the CDR3: TGTGCCAGCAGTGATAGCGGGGAGGAGTATGAGCAGTTCTTC.

The V gene is TRBV7-2, the J gene TRBJ1-5; D remains unclear. Germline-derived CDR1 and CDR2 are SGHTA and FQGNSA. The CDR3 has 15 amino acids. V was trimmed by 4 bases and J by 0 bases, leaving 10 bases between them. In DNA form, the CDR3 reads TGTGCCAGCAGCTCCAGAGGTTATAGCAATCAGCCCCAGCATTTT. This translates into CASSSRGYSNQPQHF.

The gene calls are TRBV28 and TRBJ2-2, with D unclear. This CDR3 spans 13 amino acids. The V end was cut by 6 bases, the J end by 6 bases, with 11 bases between. Germline V gene data show CDR1 as MDHEN and CDR2 as SYDVKM. The DNA of the CDR3 is TGTGCCAGCAGGACCCGCCTCGCCGGGGAGCTGTTTTTT. Translating gives CASRTRLAGELFF.

This clonotype was picked up a small number of times. The CDR3 protein is CASSLPRVAGDTGELFF. In nucleotides, the CDR3 is TGTGCCAGCAGTTTGCCCAGGGTCGCAGGAGACACCGGGGAGCTGTTTTTT. The V and J genes are TRBV12-3 or TRBV12-4 and TRBJ2-2; possible D gene TRBD1, 5 bases. The V end was cut by 3 bases, the J end by 3 bases, with 17 bases between. This CDR3 has 17 amino acids.

V usage is TRBV4-1 and J usage is TRBJ2-3; a weak D match, TRBD2 (6 bases). Germline CDR1 reads MGHRA; CDR2 reads YSYEKL. The CDR3 spans 18 residues. With 0 bases removed from V and 0 bases from J, the gap between germline ends came to 16 bases. CDR3 sequence (DNA): TGCGCCAGCAGCCAAGATTCCCGGCGGGGAGCTAGCACAGATACGCAGTATTTT. Translation gives CASSQDSRRGASTDTQYF.

This clonotype was seen ten or more times. The V gene is TRBV7-2, the J gene TRBJ2-3, with no clear D. Germline V gene data show CDR1 as SGHTA and CDR2 as FQGNSA. Trimming removed 2 bases from V and 1 base from J, with 7 bases in between. CDR3 length equals 14 residues. Here the CDR3 reads CASSLFVGTDTQYF. In DNA form, the CDR3 reads TGTGCCAGCAGCTTATTTGTTGGCACAGATACGCAGTATTTT. Full variable domain (missing parts from reference TRBV7-2 and TRBJ2-3): GAGVSQSPSNKVTEKGKDVELRCDPISGHTALYWYRQSLGQGLEFLIYFQGNSAPDKSGLPSDRFSAERTGGSVSTLTIQRTQQEDSAVYLCASSLFVGTDTQYFGPGTRLTVL.

V usage is TRBV7-9 and J usage is TRBJ2-5; maybe TRBD1 (5 bases). The CDR3 loop spans 13 amino acids. Germline V gives CDR1 SEHNR, CDR2 FQNEAQ (reference sequence). Trimming left V 7 bases short and J 5 bases short, with 14 bases between. The CDR3 DNA sequence: TGTGCCAGCATCAACCCTAAGGGGGAGACCCAGTACTTC. Translating gives CASINPKGETQYF.

The chain uses TRBV29-1 and TRBJ1-2; a possible D gene is TRBD1 (5 bases). Trimming removed 6 bases at V and 5 bases at J, with 16 bases between. Germline loops: CDR1 SQVTM, CDR2 ANQGSEA. The CDR3 is 13 amino acids. This CDR3 is CSVDGGEGYGYTF. As DNA, the CDR3 is TGCAGCGTCGACGGGGGGGAGGGGTATGGCTACACCTTC.

In its sample, this clonotype was seen once. This sequence joins TRBV3-1 and TRBJ2-1, with 9 nucleotides matching TRBD1. Germline-derived CDR1 and CDR2 are LGHDT and YNNKEL (reference sequence). The V and J ends lost 2 bases and 5 bases, in that order; junction bases with no gene match: 7. CDR3 length: 16 amino acids. The CDR3 region has the DNA TGTGCCAGCAGCCAATACAGGGGGCGTCCCCACAATGAGCAGTTCTTC. It encodes CASSQYRGRPHNEQFF.

This clonotype was counted ten times or more. V is TRBV7-6 and J is TRBJ2-1; perhaps TRBD2 as D (6 bases). The ends were cut back, 2 bases at V and 10 bases at J, with 12 bases in the middle. There are 13 residues in the CDR3. CDR1 and CDR2 (germline): SGHVS, FNYEAQ. CDR3 sequence reads: CASSLSSGSEQFF. The CDR3 DNA sequence: TGTGCCAGCAGCTTAAGTAGCGGTAGCGAGCAGTTCTTC.